This T cell receptor (beta chain) came from a study of blood T cell repertoires in COVID-19. In the study overall: Some COVID-19 samples were acute and others convalescent; all came from the United States, Italy and Spain. T cells, B-cell-depleted T cells, or PBMCs supplied cDNA or gDNA.

In the authors' methods: Reference gene primer amplification gave estimated nucleated cell counts. Only in-frame clones appear in the TCRdb table, and some are missing; sequencing was by immunoSEQ multiplex PCR. That table supplies the V and J calls and clone size; D and trimming were determined from the DNA. Of about 36,000 clones listed, around nine tenths were seen once; the top ten hold around 2.5%. This CDR3 region has 15 residues. The germline V and J ends were trimmed by 8 bases and 3 bases, with 19 bases remaining between them. Germline-derived CDR1 and CDR2 are MNHEY and SVGAGI. The V call is TRBV6-5, the J call TRBJ1-2; the D is unclear. This receptor was obtained from a human donor in a cohort sampled during active COVID-19. Material: peripheral blood. CDR3 sequence: CASGEPRDKHYGYTF. CDR3 sequence (DNA): TGTGCCAGCGGCGAGCCCCGGGATAAGCACTATGGCTACACCTTC.